Below are 28 T cell receptor beta chains sequenced from a single sample in a study of blood T cells in healthy people across ages. Then a second PCR, running roughly 7 to 11 cycles, was carried out with a sample-barcoded 5' primer and a J-beta primer mix. TCRdb independently ran MiXCR on the 5' RACE reads; one entry per CDR3 protein. In the table there are about 1,400,000 distinct CDR3 sequences, 35% to 45% of which are singletons. Sequences were obtained from blood. The receptors stem from a woman between 18 and 29 years old in good health.

In this sample, this clonotype turned up a few times. The chain is built from TRBV6-2 or TRBV6-3 and TRBJ1-2; maybe TRBD1 (5 bases). Trimming shortened V by 5 bases and J by 3 bases, and 10 bases separated the two germline ends. The germline V gene encodes CDR1 MNHEY and CDR2 SVGEGT. The CDR3 is 13 amino acids. CDR3 in DNA: TGTGCCAGCAGTGCACAGGCTTACTATGGCTACACCTTC. Translating it yields CASSAQAYYGYTF.

The chain employs TRBV7-2 and TRBJ2-7, with D possibly being TRBD2 (7 bases). Trimming removed 5 bases from V and 7 bases from J, with 21 bases in between. The CDR3 runs 15 residues. CDR1 and CDR2 (germline): SGHTA, FQGNSA. The CDR3 DNA sequence: TGTGCCAGCAGCCCCCTTACGGGGGGCGTCCAAGAGCAGTACTTC. It specifies CASSPLTGGVQEQYF.

A remark on this clonotype: The germline gene is not matched at one end of the junction; a read error may be the cause. The genes are TRBV7-6 and TRBJ2-5, with D possibly TRBD2 on 5 matching bases. The CDR3 is 14 amino acids. Germline V gene data show CDR1 as SGHVS and CDR2 as FNYEAQ. As DNA, the CDR3 is TGTGCCAGCAGCTTAGTGACTATACAAGAGACCCACTACTTC. It codes for CASSLVTIQETHYF.

This clonotype was counted between two and nine times. CDR3 amino acids: CASSWAAATNEKLFF. CDR3 coding DNA: TGTGCCAGCAGTTGGGCAGCTGCAACTAATGAAAAACTGTTTTTT. The V call is TRBV27, the J call TRBJ1-4; no definite D call. Trimming shortened V by 4 bases and J by 0 bases, and 9 bases separated the two germline ends. CDR3 size: 15 residues. Germline loops: CDR1 MNHEY, CDR2 SMNVEV (reference sequence).

The V gene is TRBV6-1, the J gene TRBJ2-5; TRBD1 matches at 10 bases. The V gene end was trimmed by 3 bases and the J gene end by 4 bases; junction bases not matched to a gene: 8. Germline values: CDR1 MNHNS, CDR2 SASEGT. The CDR3 sequence is 16 residues long. The CDR3: CASSDRTGGFPETQYF. The CDR3 nucleotides are TGTGCCAGCAGTGATCGGACAGGGGGATTCCCAGAGACCCAGTACTTC.

V and J are TRBV12-3 or TRBV12-4 and TRBJ2-5, with unresolved D. The J call may be faulty, since TRBJ2-7 better matches the DNA end. This CDR3 contains 10 residues. The CDR3 loop is CASGTTEQYF. The DNA of the CDR3 is TGTGCCAGCGGAACAACCGAGCAGTACTTC.

V is TRBV28 and J is TRBJ2-7; D not certain. Deletions cut 4 bases from V and 6 bases from J, with 10 bases between. CDR3 length equals 12 residues. In germline, CDR1 is MDHEN, CDR2 SYDVKM. The CDR3 region is CASSSRWAEQYF. The CDR3 coding sequence is TGTGCCAGCAGTTCTAGGTGGGCCGAGCAGTACTTC.

This clonotype was counted only a few times. This sequence joins TRBV7-8 and TRBJ1-4; weak D call: TRBD1 (6 bases). Germline-derived CDR1 and CDR2 are SGHVS and FQNEAQ. This CDR3 has 13 amino acids. With 5 bases removed from V and 5 bases from J, the gap between germline ends came to 9 bases. CDR3 bases: TGTGCCAGCAGCCCCACAGGGAATGAAAAACTGTTTTTT. Translated, it gives CASSPTGNEKLFF.

V usage is TRBV18 and J usage is TRBJ2-7; D call uncertain. This CDR3 comprises 14 residues. Trimming cost V 4 bases and J 5 bases, with 15 bases left between them. Looked up from germline, CDR1 is KGHSH and CDR2 is LQKENI. CDR3 coding DNA: TGTGCCAGCTCACTGGCCCCAGGTCACGACGAGCAGTACTTC. It translates to CASSLAPGHDEQYF.

The rearrangement joins TRBV12-3 or TRBV12-4 to TRBJ2-3; 7 bases are shared with TRBD1. The CDR3 runs 12 residues. The J segment lost 6 bases and the V segment lost 7 bases, leaving 4 bases of the junction unmatched. The CDR3 nucleotides are TGTGCCAGCACTACAGGGGTGGATACGCAGTATTTT. It codes for CASTTGVDTQYF.

The chain joins TRBV7-9 to TRBJ2-7, with D possibly matching TRBD1 (5 bases). The end of the DNA fits TRBJ2-5 better, so the J call may be wrong. This CDR3 has 13 residues. Per germline, CDR1 SEHNR and CDR2 FQNEAQ (reference sequence). CDR3 residues: CASSSGKGETQYF. The CDR3 DNA is TGTGCCAGCAGCTCCGGCAAGGGGGAGACCCAGTACTTC.

The chain uses TRBV10-3 and TRBJ2-3; D possibly matches TRBD1 or TRBD2 (5 bases each). Trimming stripped 6 bases from V and 4 bases from J, with 26 bases between. This CDR3 region has 18 residues. Germline CDR1 is ENHRY and CDR2 is SYGVKD. The CDR3 spells CAIRDTGTSRSAPDTQYF. In DNA, the CDR3 is TGTGCCATCAGGGATACCGGGACGTCACGCAGCGCCCCAGATACGCAGTATTTT.

This rearrangement joins TRBV20-1 to TRBJ2-7; D may be TRBD2 (6 bases). The V gene's germline CDR1 is DFQATT and CDR2 SNEGSKA (reference sequence). The length of the CDR3 is 15 residues. The germline V and J ends were trimmed by 3 bases and 4 bases, with 19 bases remaining between them. CDR3: CSASSPRASAYEQYF. The CDR3 bases are TGCAGTGCTAGTAGCCCTCGGGCTAGCGCGTACGAGCAGTACTTC.

The chain recombines TRBV6-5 with TRBJ2-5; 15 bases fit TRBD2. The closer fit of TRBJ2-7 to the DNA end suggests the J call may be wrong. This CDR3 region has 14 residues. The germline CDR1 and CDR2 sequences are MNHEY and SVGAGI. CDR3 residues: CARGLAGGLHEQYF. The CDR3 nucleotides are TGTGCCCGAGGACTAGCGGGAGGGCTACACGAGCAGTACTTC.

With regard to this clonotype: The germline gene is not matched at one end of the junction; a read error may be the cause. The chain combines TRBV6-5 with TRBJ2-5, with D possibly being TRBD1 or TRBD2 (5 bases each). The germline gives CDR1 MNHEY, CDR2 SVGAGI. The CDR3 totals 14 residues. DNA of the CDR3: TGTGCCAGCAGTGACTCTGAGGGGAGACAGACCCAGTACTTC. Residues: CASSDSEGRQTQYF.

The chain uses TRBV20-1 and TRBJ1-3; TRBD1 might be the D (5 bases). The V end lost 4 bases, the J end lost 0 bases, and 19 bases lay between the germline ends. CDR1 is DFQATT, CDR2 SNEGSKA, per germline (reference sequence). The CDR3 has 17 amino acids. Here the CDR3 reads CSATPGGRSGSGNTIYF. In DNA, the CDR3 is TGCAGTGCTACCCCGGGGGGGAGGTCGGGCTCTGGAAACACCATATATTTT.

The chain joins TRBV6-6 to TRBJ1-1, with no clear D. CDR1 and CDR2 (germline): MNHNY, SVGAGI (reference sequence). The V gene lost 8 bases and the J gene lost 4 bases, with 8 bases spanning the gap. This CDR3 has 11 residues. The CDR3 loop is CASPEVTEAFF. The CDR3 nucleotides are TGTGCCAGCCCCGAAGTCACTGAAGCTTTCTTT.

The CDR3 region is CASQQPGQGDYGYTF. The CDR3 region has the DNA TGCGCCAGCCAACAACCGGGACAGGGGGACTATGGCTACACCTTC. This sequence joins TRBV10-2 and TRBJ1-2; TRBD1 agrees at 11 bases. This CDR3 contains 15 residues. The germline gives CDR1 WSHSY, CDR2 SAAADI. V trimming: 8 bases; J trimming: 3 bases; junction bases outside the gene matches: 8.

The chain is built from TRBV5-1 and TRBJ2-7; D remains ambiguous. The germline gives CDR1 SGHRS, CDR2 YFSETQ. The ends were cut back, 0 bases at V and 2 bases at J, with 18 bases in the middle. The CDR3 is 17 amino acids. This CDR3 is CASSLGMPGVKTYEQYF. CDR3 in DNA: TGCGCCAGCAGCTTGGGAATGCCAGGCGTTAAAACCTACGAGCAGTACTTC.

With respect to this clonotype: A much larger clone is a single base away; this may be a read error. The gene calls are TRBV7-9 and TRBJ2-7; D tentatively reads TRBD1 or TRBD2 (5 bases each). The CDR3 contains 15 residues. The germline gives CDR1 SEHNR, CDR2 FQNEAQ (reference sequence). CDR3 in amino acids: CAGSAWKRGTYEQYF. For the CDR3, the DNA is TGTGCCGGCAGCGCGTGGAAGAGGGGAACCTACGAGCAGTACTTC.

V and J are TRBV6-2 or TRBV6-3 and TRBJ2-6; no clear D. Germline V gene lookup returns CDR1 MNHEY and CDR2 SVGEGT. The CDR3 spans 15 residues. V dropped 3 bases and J dropped 2 bases, with 8 bases sitting between them. CDR3 nucleotides: TGTGCCAGCAGTTATGGCCTTACTGGGGCCAACGTCCTGACTTTC. It codes for CASSYGLTGANVLTF.

The genes are TRBV12-3 or TRBV12-4 and TRBJ1-5; no firm D call. The CDR3 has 12 residues. V lost 7 bases to trimming and J lost 4 bases, with 8 bases between them. For the CDR3, the DNA is TGTGCCAGCACCCTAAATAATCAGCCCCAGCATTTT. Encoded protein: CASTLNNQPQHF.

The rearrangement uses TRBV29-1 and TRBJ2-7; no firm D call. In germline, CDR1 is SQVTM, CDR2 ANQGSEA. Trimming took off 2 bases at V and 2 bases at J, with 16 bases between the two ends. The CDR3 sequence is 15 residues long. Here the CDR3 reads CSVERVDKTPYEQYF. The DNA of the CDR3 is TGCAGCGTTGAACGCGTCGACAAGACCCCCTACGAGCAGTACTTC.

The chain carries TRBV5-1 and TRBJ2-3, with 12 nucleotides matching TRBD2. Germline CDR1 is SGHRS and CDR2 is YFSETQ. Germline trimming cut 1 base from V and 0 bases from J; bases unmatched to any gene: 6. CDR3 length: 18 residues. The CDR3 spells CASSLFGLAGTSTDTQYF. Written as DNA, the CDR3 is TGCGCCAGCAGCTTGTTCGGACTAGCGGGGACTAGCACAGATACGCAGTATTTT.

This clonotype was seen a handful of times. The chain uses TRBV12-3 or TRBV12-4 and TRBJ2-1; D is perhaps TRBD1 (6 bases). V lost 5 bases to trimming and J lost 9 bases, with 14 bases between them. The CDR3 runs 13 residues. CDR3 sequence (DNA): TGTGCCAGCAGTCTCAGGGGTTCGGGTGAGCAGTTCTTC. This codes for CASSLRGSGEQFF.

This chain joins TRBV7-9 and TRBJ2-3; 7 bases agree with TRBD1. V trimming: 8 bases; J trimming: 4 bases; junction bases outside the gene matches: 6. The CDR3 spans 13 residues. From germline, CDR1 is SEHNR and CDR2 FQNEAQ (reference sequence). Here the CDR3 reads CASGRGPADTQYF. The CDR3 region has the DNA TGTGCCAGCGGTAGGGGGCCCGCAGATACGCAGTATTTT.

The J gene is TRBJ1-2, the V gene TRBV25-1; D gene uncertain. The germline CDR1 and CDR2 sequences are MGHDK and SYGVNS. V shed 2 bases and J shed 8 bases, with 15 bases lying between them. The CDR3 covers 14 residues. CDR3 sequence reads: CASSEDQRERGYTF. CDR3 sequence (DNA): TGTGCCAGCAGTGAAGATCAACGCGAAAGGGGCTACACCTTC.

This rearrangement joins TRBV10-3 to TRBJ2-1, with TRBD2 matching 7 bases. V was pared by 5 bases and J by 4 bases, with 8 bases of the junction left unmatched. The CDR3 length is 15 residues. Germline V gene lookup returns CDR1 ENHRY and CDR2 SYGVKD. The CDR3 reads CAISTVGGSYNEQFF. The CDR3 DNA reads TGTGCCATCAGTACAGTCGGGGGGTCTTACAATGAGCAGTTCTTC.